Here is one T cell receptor beta chain with its context. Its target is not known. The length of the CDR3 is 18 residues. Germline CDR1 and CDR2: MNHEY and SVGAGI. Trimming pared 0 bases from V and 7 bases from J, leaving 24 bases between. These data come from a study of response to subunit inactivated influenza vaccine. Study conclusions and caveats: A suggestion made by the authors is that each seasonal influenza vaccination recruits few new T cells.

TCRdb re-derived calls from the RT-PCR reads in MiXCR, one entry per CDR3 protein. The table lists just under 550,000 distinct CDR3 sequences, around a quarter of them singletons. These data also formed part of another study, on T cells expressing NK-cell markers. According to that study: Libraries used 5'RACE template switching adding universal primer site and UMIs. Only alpha-beta TCR T cells were sorted in several experiments, using an anti-gamma-delta TCR antibody. In over 5 donors, dominant CD3+CD56+NKG2C+ clonotypes ranked among the top 10 CD8+ clonotypes.

This receptor was identified in a man aged 50-59 years who received an inactivated influenza vaccine. This sample comprised CD4+ T cells sorted from PBMCs, obtained roughly 13 days after vaccination. The chain employs TRBV6-5 and TRBJ1-1; D perhaps matches TRBD1 (6 bases). Here the CDR3 reads CASSYSMSLVSGGLEAFF. CDR3 coding DNA: TGTGCCAGCAGTTACTCGATGAGTCTTGTAAGTGGGGGCCTTGAAGCTTTCTTT.